This TCR beta chain was identified during a study of control samples from healthy donors and cancer patients. Method: immunoSEQ multiplex PCR; TCRdb's copy keeps in-frame clones and lacks some. The sample shows around 120,000 clones, 88% of them seen only once. J was trimmed by 6 bases and V by 4 bases; bases with no gene match: 7. Per germline, CDR1 LNHNV and CDR2 YYDKDF (reference sequence). This CDR3 has 16 residues. The chain combines TRBV15 with TRBJ1-5; 12 nucleotides match TRBD1. This sequence originates from a man aged 40-49 years in good health. The sample was blood. CDR3 DNA sequence: TGTGCCACCAGCACCCCGGGACAGGGGGCGATTCAGCCCCAGCATTTT. The encoded protein is CATSTPGQGAIQPQHF.